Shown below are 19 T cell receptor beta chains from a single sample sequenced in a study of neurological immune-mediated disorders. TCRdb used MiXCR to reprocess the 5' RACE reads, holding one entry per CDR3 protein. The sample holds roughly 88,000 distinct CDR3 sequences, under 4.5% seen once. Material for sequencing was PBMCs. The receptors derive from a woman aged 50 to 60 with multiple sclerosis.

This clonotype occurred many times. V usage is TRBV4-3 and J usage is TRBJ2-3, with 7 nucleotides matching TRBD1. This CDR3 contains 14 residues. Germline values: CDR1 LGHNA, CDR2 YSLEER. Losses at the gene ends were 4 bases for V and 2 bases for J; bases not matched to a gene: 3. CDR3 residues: CASSPGTATDTQYF. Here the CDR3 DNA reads TGCGCCAGCAGCCCGGGGACAGCCACAGATACGCAGTATTTT.

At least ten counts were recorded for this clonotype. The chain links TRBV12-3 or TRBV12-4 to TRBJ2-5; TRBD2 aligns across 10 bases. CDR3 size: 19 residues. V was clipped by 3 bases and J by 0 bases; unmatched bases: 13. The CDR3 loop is CASSFASSGGASYQETQYF. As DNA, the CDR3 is TGTGCCAGCAGTTTCGCCTCTAGCGGGGGTGCCTCCTACCAAGAGACCCAGTACTTC.

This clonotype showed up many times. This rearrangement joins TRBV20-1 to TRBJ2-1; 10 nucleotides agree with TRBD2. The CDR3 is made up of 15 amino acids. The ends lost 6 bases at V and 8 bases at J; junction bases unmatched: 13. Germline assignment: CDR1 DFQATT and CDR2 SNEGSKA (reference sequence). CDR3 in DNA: TGCAGTGCCCAGGAGACGAGCGGGGGGGCCCATGAGCAGTTCTTC. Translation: CSAQETSGGAHEQFF.

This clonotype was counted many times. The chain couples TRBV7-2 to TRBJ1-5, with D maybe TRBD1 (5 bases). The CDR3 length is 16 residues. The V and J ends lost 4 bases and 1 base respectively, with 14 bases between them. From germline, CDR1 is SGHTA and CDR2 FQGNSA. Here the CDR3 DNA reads TGTGCCAGCAGCTCCGTGGGGGTTTTGAGCAATCAGCCCCAGCATTTT. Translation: CASSSVGVLSNQPQHF. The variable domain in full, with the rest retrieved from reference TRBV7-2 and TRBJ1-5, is GAGVSQSPSNKVTEKGKDVELRCDPISGHTALYWYRQSLGQGLEFLIYFQGNSAPDKSGLPSDRFSAERTGGSVSTLTIQRTQQEDSAVYLCASSSVGVLSNQPQHFGDGTRLSIL.

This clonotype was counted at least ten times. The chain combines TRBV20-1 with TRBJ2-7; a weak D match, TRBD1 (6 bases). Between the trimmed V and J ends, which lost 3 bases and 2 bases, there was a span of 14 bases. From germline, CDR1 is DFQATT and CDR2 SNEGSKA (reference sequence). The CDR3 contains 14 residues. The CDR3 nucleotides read TGCAGTGCTAGTTTCCAGGGGATCCCCTACGAGCAGTACTTC. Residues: CSASFQGIPYEQYF.

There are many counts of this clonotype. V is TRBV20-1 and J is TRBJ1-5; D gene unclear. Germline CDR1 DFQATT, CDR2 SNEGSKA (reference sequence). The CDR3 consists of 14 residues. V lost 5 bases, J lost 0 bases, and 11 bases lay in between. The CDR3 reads CSARGPYSNQPQHF. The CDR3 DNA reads TGCAGTGCTCGCGGGCCTTATAGCAATCAGCCCCAGCATTTT.

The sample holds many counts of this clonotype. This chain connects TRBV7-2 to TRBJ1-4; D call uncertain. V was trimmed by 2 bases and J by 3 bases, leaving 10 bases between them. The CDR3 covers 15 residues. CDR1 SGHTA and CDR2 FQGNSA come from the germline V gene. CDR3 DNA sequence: TGTGCCAGCAGCTTAAGAGGGCCATCTAATGAAAAACTGTTTTTT. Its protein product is CASSLRGPSNEKLFF.

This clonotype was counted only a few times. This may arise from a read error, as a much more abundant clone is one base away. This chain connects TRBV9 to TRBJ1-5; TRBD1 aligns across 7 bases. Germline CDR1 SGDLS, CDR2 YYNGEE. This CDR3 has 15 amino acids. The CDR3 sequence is CASSASDRKNQPQNF. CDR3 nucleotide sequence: TGTGCCAGCAGCGCATCGGACAGGAAAAATCAGCCCCAGAATTTT.

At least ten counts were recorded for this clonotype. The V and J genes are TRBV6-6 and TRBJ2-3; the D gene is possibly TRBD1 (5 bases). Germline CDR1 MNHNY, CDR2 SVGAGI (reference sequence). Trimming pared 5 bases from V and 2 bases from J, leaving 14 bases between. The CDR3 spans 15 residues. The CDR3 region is CASSSRATLTDTQYF. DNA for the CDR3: TGTGCCAGCAGTAGCAGGGCGACCCTCACAGATACGCAGTATTTT.

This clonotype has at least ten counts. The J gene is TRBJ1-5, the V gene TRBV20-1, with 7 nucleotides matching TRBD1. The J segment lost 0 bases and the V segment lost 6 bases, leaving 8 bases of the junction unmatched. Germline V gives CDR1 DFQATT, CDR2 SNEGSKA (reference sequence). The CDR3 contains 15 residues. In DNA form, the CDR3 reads TGCAGTGCAAAAGAGGGACAGAGTAGCAATCAGCCCCAGCATTTT. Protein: CSAKEGQSSNQPQHF.

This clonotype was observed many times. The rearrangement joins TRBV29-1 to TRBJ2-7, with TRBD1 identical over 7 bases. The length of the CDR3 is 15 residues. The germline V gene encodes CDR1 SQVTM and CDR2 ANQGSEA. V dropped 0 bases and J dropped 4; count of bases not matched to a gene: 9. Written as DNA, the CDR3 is TGCAGCGTTGAAGATCTCAACAGGGGCCTGTACGAGCAGTACTTC. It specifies CSVEDLNRGLYEQYF.

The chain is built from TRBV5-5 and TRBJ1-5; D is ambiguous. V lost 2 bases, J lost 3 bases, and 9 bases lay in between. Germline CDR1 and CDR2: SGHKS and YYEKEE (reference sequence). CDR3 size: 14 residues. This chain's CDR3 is CASSLDTYNQPQHF. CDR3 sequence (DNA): TGTGCCAGCAGCTTAGACACCTACAATCAGCCCCAGCATTTT. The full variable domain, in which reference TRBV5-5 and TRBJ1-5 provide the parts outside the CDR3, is DAGVTQSPTHLIKTRGQQVTLRCSPISGHKSVSWYQQVLGQGPQFIFQYYEKEERGRGNFPDRFSARQFPNYSSELNVNALLLGDSALYLCASSLDTYNQPQHFGDGTRLSIL.

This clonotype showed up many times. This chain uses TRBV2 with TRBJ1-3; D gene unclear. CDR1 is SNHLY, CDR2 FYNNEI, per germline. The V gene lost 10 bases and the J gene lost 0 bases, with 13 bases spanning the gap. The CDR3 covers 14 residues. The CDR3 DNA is TGTGCCACTGGAGGCCGAAGCTCTGGAAACACCATATATTTT. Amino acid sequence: CATGGRSSGNTIYF.

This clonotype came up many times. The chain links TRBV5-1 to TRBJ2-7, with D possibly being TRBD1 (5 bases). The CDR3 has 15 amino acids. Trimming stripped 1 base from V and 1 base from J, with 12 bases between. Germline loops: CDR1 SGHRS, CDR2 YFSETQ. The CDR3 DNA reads TGCGCCAGCAGCTTGACAGGAGCTGTATCCTACGAGCAGTACTTC. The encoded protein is CASSLTGAVSYEQYF.

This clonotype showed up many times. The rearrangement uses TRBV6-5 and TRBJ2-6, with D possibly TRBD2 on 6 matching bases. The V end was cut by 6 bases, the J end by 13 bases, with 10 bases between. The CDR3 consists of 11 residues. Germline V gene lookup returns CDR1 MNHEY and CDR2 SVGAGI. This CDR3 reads CASRDGGVLTF. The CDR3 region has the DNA TGTGCCAGCAGGGACGGGGGTGTCCTGACTTTC.

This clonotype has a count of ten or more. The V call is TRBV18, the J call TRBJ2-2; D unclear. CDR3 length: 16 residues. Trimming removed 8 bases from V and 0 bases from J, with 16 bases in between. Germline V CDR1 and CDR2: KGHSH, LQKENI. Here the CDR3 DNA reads TGTGCCAGCCCTCTCCATAGGTCTGCGAACACCGGGGAGCTGTTTTTT. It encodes CASPLHRSANTGELFF.

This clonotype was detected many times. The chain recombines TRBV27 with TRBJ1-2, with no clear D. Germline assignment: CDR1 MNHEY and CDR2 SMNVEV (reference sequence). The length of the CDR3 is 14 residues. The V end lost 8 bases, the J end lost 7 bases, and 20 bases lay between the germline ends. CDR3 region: CASRRFSVLGGYTF. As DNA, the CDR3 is TGTGCCAGCCGCCGATTCAGTGTCCTGGGTGGCTACACCTTC.

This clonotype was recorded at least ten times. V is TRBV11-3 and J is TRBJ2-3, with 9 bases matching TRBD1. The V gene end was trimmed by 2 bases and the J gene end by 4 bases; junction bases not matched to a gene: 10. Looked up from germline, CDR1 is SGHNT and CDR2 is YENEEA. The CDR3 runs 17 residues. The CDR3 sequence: CASSLKGPGQGADTQYF. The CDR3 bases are TGTGCCAGCAGCTTAAAGGGACCGGGACAGGGCGCAGATACGCAGTATTTT.

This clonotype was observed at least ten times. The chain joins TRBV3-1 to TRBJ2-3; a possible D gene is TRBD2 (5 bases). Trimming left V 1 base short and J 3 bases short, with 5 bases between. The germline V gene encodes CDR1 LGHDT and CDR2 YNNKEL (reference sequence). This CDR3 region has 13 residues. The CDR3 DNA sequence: TGTGCCAGCAGCCAAGGGACTACAGATACGCAGTATTTT. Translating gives CASSQGTTDTQYF.